The clone carrying this T cell receptor (beta chain) was found many times. Its antigen is unidentified. Patients aged 18 to 65 with hyperthyroidism were newly diagnosed, with duration under 2 months. Amplified regions were TCR beta CDR3 sequences from RNA transcripts. First-round RT-PCR of the TCR CDR3 relied on the HTBI primer set. Using its own MiXCR run on the multiplex PCR reads, TCRdb lists one record per CDR3 protein. The table has roughly 300,000 distinct CDR3 sequences, under 25% seen once; the top ten hold 50%. This entry is derived from a study of T cells in Graves' hyperthyroidism and ophthalmopathy. General observations from the study: Using 13 V-J features, a model discriminated ophthalmopathy from stable hyperthyroidism. With a median lead of approximately 6 months before onset, the model predicted ophthalmopathy. In the blood, most expanded thyroid clonotypes above 0.001 appeared as well.

The sequence was obtained from a woman aged 45-65 years with Graves' hyperthyroidism. What was sequenced was blood.

The CDR3 DNA is TGTGCCAGCAGTTTAGTGTTGGGGGCAACTAATGAAAAACTGTTTTTT. It is translated as CASSLVLGATNEKLFF. The rearrangement joins TRBV12-3 or TRBV12-4 to TRBJ1-4, with D maybe TRBD1 (5 bases). The CDR3 sequence is 16 residues long. V was clipped by 1 base and J by 0 bases, with 9 bases between them.